This T cell receptor beta chain came from a study of T cells expressing NK-cell markers. Study-wide background: There were seven HCMV-seropositive donors and one seronegative donor among the eight sequenced. The study, taken as a whole, reports: The CD3+CD56-NKG2C+ fraction was also led by these clonotypes in a few donors.

Production of TCR beta cDNA relied on 5'RACE template switching with UMIs. TCRdb derives one entry per CDR3 protein from the 5' RACE reads, leaving out DNA. The clone table shows around 260,000 distinct CDR3 sequences, with the ten largest holding more than 3.5%. To note about this clonotype: Its specificity is unknown.

The CDR3 has 15 amino acids. Sequenced: blood T cells: a sorted CD56 or NKG2C T cell subset, CD4+ or CD8+ T cells, or bulk PBMC T cells (not recorded which). The clonotype originates from a woman aged 18 to 69 in good health. The V gene is TRBV12-3 or TRBV12-4, the J gene TRBJ2-1; TCRdb picks TRBD2, but there is no DNA to check that call. The CDR3 loop reads CASSFQSGSRNEQFF.